This TCR beta chain was profiled in a study of Ad26.COV2.S vaccination and SARS-CoV-2 variants. Study observations and caveats: Vaccinees displayed broader spike-specific TCR repertoires than placebo recipients.

Concerning this clone itself: Its matching antigen is unknown. Different DNA sequences within this sample yield the same CDR3.

Using immunoSEQ multiplex PCR, the repertoire was profiled, and TCRdb retains in-frame clones only, with some absent. The sample shows a few hundred thousand clones, about nine tenths of them seen only once. The treatment is: some 20 received Ad26.COV2.S at low or high dose, single or two shots; roughly 5 received placebo; per-sample allocation not given. Samples came from day 63 after the first vaccine or placebo injection. Based in Boston, the donor was an adult of 18-55 years. This vaccine is an Ad26 vector that expresses the Wuhan-strain SARS-CoV-2 spike. CDR3 length: 15 residues. The V end was cut by 0 bases, the J end by 4 bases, with 10 bases between. CDR1 is SGHTA, CDR2 FQGNSA, per germline.

The sample in question was peripheral blood, obtained in a trial of Ad26.COV2.S vaccine versus placebo. The sequence was collected from a person aged 18-65 years who received the Ad26.COV2.S COVID-19 vaccine or a placebo. J is TRBJ1-3 and V is TRBV7-2, with D uncertain. CDR3 loop: CASSLASQAGNTIYF. As DNA, the CDR3 is TGTGCCAGCAGCTTAGCGAGCCAGGCCGGAAACACCATATATTTT.